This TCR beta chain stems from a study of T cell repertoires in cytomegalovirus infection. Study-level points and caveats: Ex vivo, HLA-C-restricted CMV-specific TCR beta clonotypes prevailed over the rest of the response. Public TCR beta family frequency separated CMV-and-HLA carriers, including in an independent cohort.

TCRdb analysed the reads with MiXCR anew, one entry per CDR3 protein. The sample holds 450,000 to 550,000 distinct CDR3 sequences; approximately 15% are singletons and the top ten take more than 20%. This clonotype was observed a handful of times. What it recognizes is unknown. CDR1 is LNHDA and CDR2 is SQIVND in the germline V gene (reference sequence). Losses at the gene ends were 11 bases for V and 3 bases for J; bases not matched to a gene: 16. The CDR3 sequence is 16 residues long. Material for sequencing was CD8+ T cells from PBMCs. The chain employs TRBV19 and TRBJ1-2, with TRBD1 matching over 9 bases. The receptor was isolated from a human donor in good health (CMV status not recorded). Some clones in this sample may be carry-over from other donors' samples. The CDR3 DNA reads TGTGCCTCCAAGCGGGACAGGGAGGGCTTACACTATGGCTACACCTTC. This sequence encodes CASKRDREGLHYGYTF.